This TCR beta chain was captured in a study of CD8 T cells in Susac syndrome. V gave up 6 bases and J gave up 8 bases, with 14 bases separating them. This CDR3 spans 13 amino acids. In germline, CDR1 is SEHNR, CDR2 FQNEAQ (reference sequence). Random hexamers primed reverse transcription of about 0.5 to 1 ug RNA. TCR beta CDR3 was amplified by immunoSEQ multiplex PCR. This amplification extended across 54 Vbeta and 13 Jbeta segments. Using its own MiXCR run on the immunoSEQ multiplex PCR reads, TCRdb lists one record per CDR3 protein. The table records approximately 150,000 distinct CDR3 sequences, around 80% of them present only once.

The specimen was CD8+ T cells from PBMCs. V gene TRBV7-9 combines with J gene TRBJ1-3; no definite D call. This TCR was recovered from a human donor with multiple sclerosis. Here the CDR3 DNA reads TGTGCCAGCAGGGACGCCCCTTTCGACACCATATATTTT. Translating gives CASRDAPFDTIYF.